The T cell receptor beta chain under discussion was sequenced for a study of response to subunit inactivated influenza vaccine. The study's findings and limits: Authors suggested that a seasonal influenza vaccination recruits few new T cells each time.

This clonotype has just a few counts. Antigen unknown. The V end was cut by 2 bases, the J end by 8 bases, with 13 bases between. The CDR3 extends over 14 amino acids. Germline V gives CDR1 MNHEY, CDR2 SVGAGI. TCRdb processed the RT-PCR reads anew with MiXCR; each CDR3 protein has one entry. The table includes about 240,000 distinct CDR3 sequences, 9.5% to 15% detected once. Sample: non-naive T cells sorted from PBMCs, taken around 14 days before vaccination. The rearrangement joins TRBV6-5 to TRBJ2-1; D is uncertain. This sequence was found in a man aged 50 to 60 who received an inactivated influenza vaccine. CDR3 loop: CASSYSGIGDEQFF. CDR3 DNA sequence: TGTGCCAGCAGTTACAGTGGGATCGGCGATGAGCAGTTCTTC.